The 4 T cell receptor beta chains in this list originate from one sample, sequenced in a study of T cells in Graves' hyperthyroidism and ophthalmopathy. Amplification of TCR beta CDR3 regions used RNA as the template. With the HTBI primer set, the TCR CDR3 went through a first round of RT-PCR. TCRdb analysed the multiplex PCR reads with MiXCR anew, one entry per CDR3 protein. Here the sample spans a few hundred thousand distinct CDR3 sequences, 12% to 15% being singletons. Sequencing was carried out using blood. The receptors here all came from a woman between 18 and 30 years old with Graves' hyperthyroidism.

This clonotype was counted a few times. This chain joins TRBV6-5 and TRBJ1-3; D remains ambiguous. V shed 2 bases and J shed 2 bases, with 10 bases lying between them. This CDR3 has 15 amino acids. The germline V gene has CDR1 MNHEY and CDR2 SVGAGI. The CDR3 spells CASSYNWAAGNTIYF. As DNA, the CDR3 is TGTGCCAGCAGTTACAATTGGGCAGCTGGAAACACCATATATTTT.

This CDR3 reads CASSLIAGKGYTF. CDR3 nucleotide sequence: TGTGCCAGCAGCTTAATAGCAGGGAAAGGCTACACCTTC. V gene TRBV11-1 combines with J gene TRBJ1-2, with D maybe TRBD1 (5 bases). This CDR3 region has 13 residues. The germline V gene encodes CDR1 SGHAT and CDR2 FQDESV (reference sequence). The V and J ends lost 2 bases and 8 bases respectively, with 12 bases between them.

This clonotype appeared many times. The chain couples TRBV9 to TRBJ2-3, with TRBD2 identical over 7 bases. The CDR3 length is 17 residues. J lost 4 bases, V lost 0 bases, and 11 bases had no gene match. The V gene's germline CDR1 is SGDLS and CDR2 YYNGEE. CDR3 nucleotide sequence: TGTGCCAGCAGCGTAGTCGGGCTAGCGGAGACCTCAGATACGCAGTATTTT. Amino acid sequence: CASSVVGLAETSDTQYF.

This rearrangement joins TRBV20-1 to TRBJ1-3, with D perhaps matching TRBD1 (6 bases). CDR3 length: 15 amino acids. Trimming pared 5 bases from V and 0 bases from J, leaving 14 bases between. Germline assignment: CDR1 DFQATT and CDR2 SNEGSKA (reference sequence). CDR3 region: CSARRGGPSGNTIYF. DNA for the CDR3: TGCAGTGCTCGGAGGGGGGGGCCCTCTGGAAACACCATATATTTT.